The rows below give T cell receptor beta chains drawn from one sample of a study of blood T cell repertoires in COVID-19. The table came from immunoSEQ multiplex PCR; TCRdb's copy has only in-frame clones and leaves some out. The top ten hold 5.1% of the sample, which has hundreds of thousands of clones, 85% seen once. Material: peripheral blood. The origin of the receptors is a man aged 50 or older with active or convalescent COVID-19. The CDR3 runs from the conserved cysteine through the conserved F or W. D genes are given only for firm matches. Not every row has a clone size; where given, it reads once, few, many or a size class.

v_call,clone_size,j_call,d_call,cdr3_nt,cdr3_aa
TRBV19,NA,TRBJ2-2,NA,TGTGCCAGCACCAAAACACCAAGCGGGTTCGGGGAGCTGTTTTTT,CASTKTPSGFGELFF
TRBV5-1,NA,TRBJ2-2,NA,TGCGCCAGCAGCTTGGAAGGGGGTAACGGGGAGCTGTTTTTT,CASSLEGGNGELFF
TRBV7-9,NA,TRBJ2-1,NA,TGTGCCAGCAGCCGGACGGGGGGCGCTTTCAGTGAGCAGTTCTTC,CASSRTGGAFSEQFF
TRBV7-9,NA,TRBJ1-4,NA,TGTGCCAGCAGCGGCAGGGCCTCTAATGAAAAACTGTTTTTT,CASSGRASNEKLFF
TRBV3-1/TRBV3-2,NA,TRBJ1-4,TRBD1,TGTGCCAGCAGCCAAGGCCCAGGGGGGTATGAAAAACTGTTTTTT,CASSQGPGGYEKLFF
TRBV9,NA,TRBJ1-3,TRBD1,TGTGCCAGCAGCGGTTGGACAGGGTTGGGTAGAAACACCATATATTTT,CASSGWTGLGRNTIYF
TRBV11-2,NA,TRBJ2-1,NA,TGTGCCAGCAGCTACGTTCTAGTGAGCGATGAGCAGTTCTTC,CASSYVLVSDEQFF
TRBV6-5,NA,TRBJ1-6,NA,TGTGCCAGCAGTCCAGGGATAGCTAATTCACCCCTCCACTTT,CASSPGIANSPLHF
TRBV4-3,NA,TRBJ2-7,TRBD1,TGCGCCAGCAGCCGATACAGGGGCAGCTCCTACGAGCAGTACTTC,CASSRYRGSSYEQYF
TRBV7-9,many,TRBJ1-1,TRBD1,TGTGCCAGCAGCTTGGACGGACAGGGGGCGAGTGAAGCTTTCTTT,CASSLDGQGASEAFF
TRBV10-2,NA,TRBJ1-6,TRBD1,TGCGCCAGCAGTCCGGGACAGGGAAGGGTTTCACCCCTCCACTTT,CASSPGQGRVSPLHF
TRBV28,NA,TRBJ1-2,NA,TGTGCCAGCAGTTTAGGGAGAGTCTATGGCTACACCTTC,CASSLGRVYGYTF
TRBV19,NA,TRBJ2-3,NA,TGTGCCAGTAGTCCAGCGTGGATTTCTAGCACAGATACGCAGTATTTT,CASSPAWISSTDTQYF
TRBV7-2,NA,TRBJ2-5,TRBD1,TGTGCCAGCAGCTTAGTAGGGGGCCAGGGGGAGACCCAGTACTTC,CASSLVGGQGETQYF
TRBV5-6,NA,TRBJ2-1,TRBD2,TGTGCCAGCAGCTTGGGACTAGCGGGACCCTATGAGCAGTTCTTC,CASSLGLAGPYEQFF
TRBV24-1,NA,TRBJ2-3,TRBD2,TGTGCCACCAGTGATATAGCGGGAGAAGGCACAGATACGCAGTATTTT,CATSDIAGEGTDTQYF
TRBV27,NA,TRBJ2-2,TRBD2,TGTGCCAGCGGTCCGTTCCATTGGGCGGGAGACACCGGGGAGCTGTTTTTT,CASGPFHWAGDTGELFF
TRBV10-3,NA,TRBJ2-2,NA,TGTGCCATCAGTGAGTCGCCGTCGGGTTTCCTTACCGGGGAGCTGTTTTTT,CAISESPSGFLTGELFF
TRBV29-1,NA,TRBJ2-2,TRBD2,TGCAGCGCCCTAAGCGGGAGATCAACCGGGGAGCTGTTTTTT,CSALSGRSTGELFF
TRBV7-9,NA,TRBJ1-1,TRBD1,TGTGCCAGCAGCCGGACAGGGGGGAACACTGAAGCTTTCTTT,CASSRTGGNTEAFF
TRBV27,NA,TRBJ2-3,NA,TGTGCCAGCAGTTTATTGGGGCCAGGGGAAGATACGCAGTATTTT,CASSLLGPGEDTQYF
TRBV5-1,NA,TRBJ2-6,NA,TGCGCCAGCAGCTTAAGGGGCTCTGGGGCCAACGTCCTGACTTTC,CASSLRGSGANVLTF
TRBV29-1,NA,TRBJ2-1,NA,TGCAGCGTTGAAGGGGCGGGAATCTACAATGAGCAGTTCTTC,CSVEGAGIYNEQFF
TRBV28,NA,TRBJ2-1,TRBD2,TGTGCCAGCAGTTTATTGGCTAGCGGGAGTTCTCATGAGCAGTTCTTC,CASSLLASGSSHEQFF
TRBV29-1,NA,TRBJ2-1,TRBD2,TGCAGCGCCACGGGACTAGCGGGAGGCCGAAGCTCCTACAATGAGCAGTTCTTC,CSATGLAGGRSSYNEQFF
TRBV12-3/TRBV12-4,NA,TRBJ1-6,NA,TGTGCCAGCAGTTTTGCAGGGCTATCACCCCTCCACTTT,CASSFAGLSPLHF
TRBV6-5,NA,TRBJ1-6,NA,TGTGCCAGCACCACGGGGGGGCGCGGATCACCCCTCCACTTT,CASTTGGRGSPLHF
TRBV19,once,TRBJ1-2,NA,TGTGCCAGTAGTATAGGGACTTTTCTCGATGGCTACACCTTC,CASSIGTFLDGYTF
TRBV29-1,NA,TRBJ2-6,TRBD1,TGCAGCGTCGCCGGGACAGGAAGCTCTGGGGCCAACGTCCTGACTTTC,CSVAGTGSSGANVLTF
TRBV21-1,NA,TRBJ2-1,NA,TGTGCCAGCAGCAAAAGGGGGTGCAATGAGCAGTTCTTC,CASSKRGCNEQFF
TRBV6-5,many,TRBJ2-2,TRBD2,TGTGCCAGCGGGGTAGCGGGTACGCGAGGGGAGCTGTTTTTT,CASGVAGTRGELFF
TRBV18,NA,TRBJ2-5,TRBD2,TGTGCCAGCTCTTCGGGACTAGCGGGAGCGGGTGACTTC,CASSSGLAGAGDF
TRBV13,NA,TRBJ2-7,TRBD1,TGTGCCAGCAGCTCCAGGACAGGGAGTTTTTACGAGCAGTACTTC,CASSSRTGSFYEQYF
TRBV2,NA,TRBJ1-4,NA,TGTGCCAGCAGTGAGGGTAGGGGTATTGAAAAACTGTTTTTT,CASSEGRGIEKLFF